Each of the 23 T cell receptor beta chains below was sequenced from the same sample in a study of PD-1 blockade in classical Hodgkin lymphoma. The method was immunoSEQ multiplex PCR; TCRdb's version includes in-frame clones alone and lacks a portion of them. The sample has nearly 50,000 clones; about 75% are singletons. The time point: cycle 4 day 1 (C4D1), after 5 to 7 weeks of nivolumab. All trial patients relapsed after autologous stem cell transplantation. Specimen: peripheral blood mononuclear cells (PBMCs), collected before the fourth cycle of nivolumab. These TCRs come from a human donor with classical Hodgkin lymphoma.

The chain recombines TRBV7-2 with TRBJ2-5; 9 positions match TRBD1. The J segment lost 4 bases and the V segment lost 6 bases, leaving 6 bases of the junction unmatched. This CDR3 contains 14 residues. Germline V CDR1 and CDR2: SGHTA, FQGNSA. In DNA, the CDR3 is TGTGCCAGCAGACCTACAGGGGGCACAGAGACCCAGTACTTC. It codes for CASRPTGGTETQYF.

The rearrangement joins TRBV5-1 to TRBJ2-1; D may be TRBD2 (6 bases). The CDR3 runs 17 residues. Germline V gene data show CDR1 as SGHRS and CDR2 as YFSETQ. The V end lost 4 bases, the J end lost 4 bases, and 21 bases lay between the germline ends. The CDR3 coding sequence is TGCGCCAGCAGCGAACCCGGTAGGACTACGCTATACAATGAGCAGTTCTTC. Its protein is CASSEPGRTTLYNEQFF. Full variable domain (rest looked up from reference TRBV5-1 and TRBJ2-1): KAGVTQTPRYLIKTRGQQVTLSCSPISGHRSVSWYQQTPGQGLQFLFEYFSETQRNKGNFPGRFSGRQFSNSRSEMNVSTLELGDSALYLCASSEPGRTTLYNEQFFGPGTRLTVL.

The J gene is TRBJ2-3, the V gene TRBV6-5; the match to TRBD1 covers 7 bases. V lost 5 bases and J lost 3; bases outside the gene matches: 8. CDR1 is MNHEY, CDR2 SVGAGI, per germline. The CDR3 totals 15 residues. The DNA of the CDR3 is TGTGCCAGCAGTCGGACGGGACAGTTTACAGATACGCAGTATTTT. This gives the protein CASSRTGQFTDTQYF.

This chain connects TRBV6-1 to TRBJ1-1; 8 bases match TRBD1. After removal of 8 bases from V and 1 base from J, the junction contained 6 bases not matched to a gene. CDR1 and CDR2 (germline): MNHNS, SASEGT. The length of the CDR3 is 14 residues. CDR3 loop: CASETGATNTEAFF. DNA for the CDR3: TGTGCCAGCGAGACAGGGGCAACGAACACTGAAGCTTTCTTT.

This chain joins TRBV15 and TRBJ2-3, with TRBD1 matching over 8 bases. The CDR3 is made up of 11 amino acids. Germline V gene sequence: CDR1 LNHNV, CDR2 YYDKDF (reference sequence). V was clipped by 5 bases and J by 8 bases; unmatched bases: 0. In nucleotides, the CDR3 is TGTGCCACCAGCGGACAGGGTACGCAGTATTTT. Amino acid sequence: CATSGQGTQYF.

This clone occurred once. V is TRBV14 and J is TRBJ2-4, with TRBD1 as a possible D gene (6 bases). Germline assignment: CDR1 SGHDN and CDR2 FVKESK. Between the trimmed V and J ends, which lost 1 base and 8 bases, there was a span of 15 bases. The CDR3 contains 15 residues. The CDR3 region is CASSQGARGRDIQYF. DNA of the CDR3: TGTGCCAGCAGCCAAGGGGCGAGGGGGAGAGACATTCAGTACTTC.

This clone was seen many times. The V gene is TRBV29-1, the J gene TRBJ1-4; no definite D call. V lost 6 bases and J 4 bases, leaving 9 bases between the germline ends. The CDR3 length is 12 residues. From germline, CDR1 is SQVTM and CDR2 ANQGSEA. For the CDR3, the DNA is TGCAGCGTACGGACTTATAATGAAAAACTGTTTTTT. Amino acids: CSVRTYNEKLFF.

This clone was observed once. The chain employs TRBV2 and TRBJ2-2; D might be TRBD1 (6 bases). Germline CDR1 is SNHLY and CDR2 is FYNNEI. The CDR3 is 14 residues long. The V end lost 6 bases, the J end lost 0 bases, and 8 bases lay between the germline ends. CDR3 amino acids: CASRRTANTGELFF. As DNA, the CDR3 is TGTGCCAGCAGACGGACAGCGAACACCGGGGAGCTGTTTTTT.

The chain couples TRBV7-9 to TRBJ1-1, with 9 bases aligning to TRBD1. The ends lost 5 bases at V and 1 base at J; junction bases unmatched: 5. Germline-derived CDR1 and CDR2 are SEHNR and FQNEAQ (reference sequence). CDR3 size: 15 residues. This CDR3 reads CASSIQGAGNTEAFF. The CDR3, as DNA: TGTGCCAGCAGCATACAGGGGGCCGGGAACACTGAAGCTTTCTTT.

J is TRBJ1-1 and V is TRBV2; D gene ambiguous. This CDR3 has 15 residues. Trimming left V 6 bases short and J 4 bases short, with 18 bases between. Germline V gene data show CDR1 as SNHLY and CDR2 as FYNNEI. The CDR3, as DNA: TGTGCCAGCAGGGACGGTCCTTTTGAGGGCACTGAAGCTTTCTTT. Its protein product is CASRDGPFEGTEAFF. The full variable domain, in which reference TRBV2 and TRBJ1-1 provide the parts outside the CDR3, is EPEVTQTPSHQVTQMGQEVILRCVPISNHLYFYWYRQILGQKVEFLVSFYNNEISEKSEIFDDQFSVERPDGSNFTLKIRSTKLEDSAMYFCASRDGPFEGTEAFFGQGTRLTVV.

This clone was counted a single time. This chain uses TRBV11-3 with TRBJ2-7, with TRBD1 identical over 7 bases. CDR3 length equals 16 residues. V was clipped by 6 bases and J by 2 bases; unmatched bases: 13. The germline gives CDR1 SGHNT, CDR2 YENEEA. This chain's CDR3 is CASSSTSTGSPYEQYF. As DNA, the CDR3 is TGTGCCAGCAGTTCCACCTCGACAGGGTCCCCCTACGAGCAGTACTTC.

This chain uses TRBV25-1 with TRBJ2-2, with 7 bases aligning to TRBD2. The CDR3 covers 13 residues. With 8 bases clipped from V and 4 bases from J, the junction kept 4 bases outside the gene matches. Germline lookup yields CDR1 MGHDK and CDR2 SYGVNS. DNA of the CDR3: TGTGCCAGCGGGGGGGAGGTCACCGGGGAGCTGTTTTTT. This codes for CASGGEVTGELFF.

This chain links TRBV15 with TRBJ2-7, with 7 bases that match TRBD1. V was clipped by 3 bases and J by 4 bases; unmatched bases: 18. CDR1 is LNHNV and CDR2 is YYDKDF in the germline V gene (reference sequence). This CDR3 is built from 18 residues. In DNA, the CDR3 is TGTGCCACCAGCAGGTCGGTCGGGACATTCAGGGGGTTATACGAGCAGTACTTC. Translating it yields CATSRSVGTFRGLYEQYF.

CDR3 DNA: TGTGCCAGCAGCTTAGGGTGGCTAGCGGGGTTCTTC. It codes for CASSLGWLAGFF. V gene TRBV7-9 combines with J gene TRBJ2-1; 8 positions match TRBD2. CDR1 SEHNR and CDR2 FQNEAQ come from the germline V gene (reference sequence). The CDR3 sequence is 12 residues long. Unmatched junction bases numbered 5, after V lost 1 base and J lost 15 bases. The whole variable domain, filled in from reference TRBV7-9 and TRBJ2-1, reads DTGVSQNPRHKITKRGQNVTFRCDPISEHNRLYWYRQTLGQGPEFLTYFQNEAQLEKSRLLSDRFSAERPKGSFSTLEIQRTEQGDSAMYLCASSLGWLAGFFGPGTRLTVL.

This chain joins TRBV9 and TRBJ2-1, with 12 bases fitting TRBD2. The germline CDR1 and CDR2 sequences are SGDLS and YYNGEE. V trimming: 4 bases; J trimming: 9 bases; junction bases outside the gene matches: 14. This CDR3 region has 17 residues. The CDR3 sequence is CASSPMTSGSPFSEQFF. CDR3 DNA: TGTGCCAGCAGCCCGATGACTAGCGGGAGTCCTTTCAGTGAGCAGTTCTTC.

The V call is TRBV6-1, the J call TRBJ1-5; no clear D gene. Germline V gives CDR1 MNHNS, CDR2 SASEGT. The CDR3 consists of 13 residues. V was cut by 2 bases and J by 7 bases, with 9 bases left in between. Written as DNA, the CDR3 is TGTGCCAGCAGTGAATTATCCCGGCAGCCCCAGCATTTT. Residues: CASSELSRQPQHF.

The chain recombines TRBV6-1 with TRBJ2-3, with TRBD2 identical over 8 bases. CDR1 and CDR2 (germline): MNHNS, SASEGT. This CDR3 has 16 residues. V dropped 4 bases and J dropped 0; count of bases not matched to a gene: 6. CDR3 amino acids: CASSVQRGTSTDTQYF. DNA of the CDR3: TGTGCCAGCAGTGTTCAGCGGGGGACTAGCACAGATACGCAGTATTTT.

The genes are TRBV7-8 and TRBJ2-1, with 8 bases matching TRBD2. This CDR3 region has 12 residues. In germline, CDR1 is SGHVS, CDR2 FQNEAQ. Trimming removed 1 base from V and 10 bases from J; junction bases left unmatched: 0. CDR3: CASSLVAGEQFF. DNA for the CDR3: TGTGCCAGCAGCTTAGTAGCGGGAGAGCAGTTCTTC.

The chain has TRBV28 and TRBJ2-2; D could derive from TRBD1 or TRBD2 (5 bases each). The CDR3 consists of 19 residues. Trimming shortened V by 4 bases and J by 0 bases, and 21 bases separated the two germline ends. Germline V lookup: CDR1 MDHEN, CDR2 SYDVKM. Written as DNA, the CDR3 is TGTGCCAGCAGTTCCCCCGGAATTACCTGGGACGCGAACACCGGGGAGCTGTTTTTT. This translates into CASSSPGITWDANTGELFF.

This sequence joins TRBV28 and TRBJ2-7; TRBD2 agrees at 12 bases. Per the germline V gene, CDR1 is MDHEN and CDR2 is SYDVKM. The CDR3 totals 16 residues. Losses at the gene ends were 6 bases for V and 3 bases for J; bases not matched to a gene: 9. The DNA for the CDR3 is TGTGCCAGCAGGATGACTAGCGGGAGTGGGGACTACGAGCAGTACTTC. Protein product: CASRMTSGSGDYEQYF.

This clone has only a few counts. The rearrangement joins TRBV5-1 to TRBJ2-2, with 8 bases identical to TRBD1. V lost 3 bases to trimming and J lost 6 bases; unmatched junction nucleotides: 1. The CDR3 extends over 13 amino acids. Germline CDR1 and CDR2: SGHRS and YFSETQ. The DNA for the CDR3 is TGCGCCAGCAGCTACAGGGGGGCCGGGGAGCTGTTTTTT. Protein: CASSYRGAGELFF.

The chain uses TRBV27 and TRBJ2-7; 9 nucleotides agree with TRBD2. CDR3 length: 14 residues. V trimming: 11 bases; J trimming: 1 base; junction bases outside the gene matches: 9. CDR1 and CDR2 (germline): MNHEY, SMNVEV (reference sequence). The DNA for the CDR3 is TGTGCCGTTCAAAGGCTAGCGGGGTCCTACGAGCAGTACTTC. This gives the protein CAVQRLAGSYEQYF.

The rearrangement links TRBV18 to TRBJ1-4; D may be TRBD1 (6 bases). V lost 5 bases, J lost 8 bases, and 12 bases lay in between. This CDR3 has 13 amino acids. From germline, CDR1 is KGHSH and CDR2 LQKENI. The CDR3 DNA reads as TGTGCCAGCTCAGTAACAGGGATGGAAAAACTGTTTTTT. Its translation: CASSVTGMEKLFF.